Listed here are 10 T cell receptor beta chains from one sample, sequenced in a study of blood T cell repertoires in COVID-19. Method: immunoSEQ multiplex PCR; TCRdb's copy keeps in-frame clones and lacks some. This table has over 200,000 clones, 70% to 85% appearing once. The sequenced sample consisted of peripheral blood. These receptor sequences come from a middle-aged man who had recovered from COVID-19.

J is TRBJ2-3 and V is TRBV27; maybe TRBD1 (5 bases). From germline, CDR1 is MNHEY and CDR2 SMNVEV (reference sequence). The CDR3 covers 13 residues. Trimming cost V 6 bases and J 5 bases, with 12 bases left between them. CDR3 in amino acids: CASRKGQEDTQYF. Here the CDR3 DNA reads TGTGCCAGCAGAAAGGGGCAGGAAGATACGCAGTATTTT.

The chain links TRBV19 to TRBJ2-5; D uncertain. This CDR3 spans 15 amino acids. Germline V gives CDR1 LNHDA, CDR2 SQIVND (reference sequence). With 4 bases removed from V and 2 bases from J, the gap between germline ends came to 14 bases. CDR3 residues: CASSTRRAYQETQYF. The CDR3 region has the DNA TGTGCCAGTAGTACCCGTAGAGCTTATCAAGAGACCCAGTACTTC. Based on the CDR3 plus reference TRBV19 and TRBJ2-5, the full variable domain is DGGITQSPKYLFRKEGQNVTLSCEQNLNHDAMYWYRQDPGQGLRLIYYSQIVNDFQKGDIAEGYSVSREKKESFPLTVTSAQKNPTAFYLCASSTRRAYQETQYFGPGTRLLVL.

The V and J genes are TRBV7-2 and TRBJ2-2; 9 bases match TRBD2. This CDR3 is 15 amino acids long. Germline CDR1 SGHTA, CDR2 FQGNSA. The junction had 3 bases not matched to a gene; V was cut back by 1 base and J by 6 bases. This chain's CDR3 is CASSLGGRAAGELFF. CDR3 DNA: TGTGCCAGCAGCTTAGGCGGGAGGGCCGCCGGGGAGCTGTTTTTT.

The CDR3 here is CAWRNSTGLHEQYF. The CDR3 DNA is TGTGCCTGGAGAAACTCTACAGGGTTACACGAGCAGTACTTC. This chain links TRBV30 with TRBJ2-7; maybe TRBD1 (6 bases). The V gene's germline CDR1 is GTSNPN and CDR2 SVGIG (reference sequence). CDR3 length: 14 residues. V was pared by 3 bases and J by 5 bases, with 17 bases between.

V usage is TRBV29-1 and J usage is TRBJ2-3; D unresolved. In germline, CDR1 is SQVTM, CDR2 ANQGSEA. The CDR3 length is 13 residues. Trimming shortened V by 3 bases and J by 1 base, and 8 bases separated the two germline ends. CDR3 protein: CSVDLAGTDTQYF. The CDR3 DNA reads TGCAGCGTTGATCTGGCAGGCACAGATACGCAGTATTTT.

This chain joins TRBV7-2 and TRBJ2-7; 7 bases are shared with TRBD2. Germline-derived CDR1 and CDR2 are SGHTA and FQGNSA. The CDR3 is made up of 16 amino acids. The V and J ends lost 4 bases and 4 bases, in that order; junction bases with no gene match: 13. The CDR3 bases are TGTGCCAGCAGCTCCCAAGGCGGCGGGGGTCCTTACGAGCAGTACTTC. Translated: CASSSQGGGGPYEQYF. Complete variable domain (other parts from reference TRBV7-2 and TRBJ2-7): GAGVSQSPSNKVTEKGKDVELRCDPISGHTALYWYRQSLGQGLEFLIYFQGNSAPDKSGLPSDRFSAERTGGSVSTLTIQRTQQEDSAVYLCASSSQGGGGPYEQYFGPGTRLTVT.

This clone was observed a few times. V and J are TRBV13 and TRBJ2-7, with 11 positions matching TRBD2. Germline V CDR1 and CDR2: PRHDT, FYEKMQ (reference sequence). J gave up 4 bases and V 5 bases, and 7 bases lay outside the gene matches. The CDR3 runs to 15 residues. The CDR3 DNA is TGTGCCAGCAGCCTAAGACTAGCGGGGACTTACGAGCAGTACTTC. This translates into CASSLRLAGTYEQYF. Using reference TRBV13 and TRBJ2-7 for the parts outside the CDR3, the full variable domain is AAGVIQSPRHLIKEKRETATLKCYPIPRHDTVYWYQQGPGQDPQFLISFYEKMQSDKGSIPDRFSAQQFSDYHSELNMSSLELGDSALYFCASSLRLAGTYEQYFGPGTRLTVT.

The rearrangement uses TRBV19 and TRBJ2-4, with a tentative D call TRBD2 (6 bases). The CDR3 spans 13 residues. Germline V gene lookup returns CDR1 LNHDA and CDR2 SQIVND (reference sequence). The ends were cut back, 1 base at V and 16 bases at J, with 17 bases in the middle. The CDR3 reads CASSIGRRDFQYF. In nucleotides, the CDR3 is TGTGCCAGTAGTATAGGCCGGAGGGACTTCCAATACTTC.

J is TRBJ1-2 and V is TRBV7-9; D gene uncertain. CDR3 size: 12 residues. V lost 6 bases, J lost 8 bases, and 13 bases lay in between. The germline CDR1 and CDR2 sequences are SEHNR and FQNEAQ (reference sequence). This CDR3 reads CASRSGGYGYTF. CDR3 nucleotide sequence: TGTGCCAGCAGGTCGGGAGGATACGGCTACACCTTC.

The V call is TRBV11-2, the J call TRBJ2-7; D is undetermined. Trimming took 5 bases from V and 1 from J, leaving 12 bases between them. The V gene's germline CDR1 is SGHAT and CDR2 FQNNGV. The CDR3 is 14 amino acids. The CDR3 DNA reads as TGTGCCAGCAGCCCACCCGCGGATTCCTACGAGCAGTACTTC. Amino acid sequence: CASSPPADSYEQYF.